The 12 T cell receptor beta chains listed next were all sequenced from one sample in a study of T-cell reconstitution after alpha-beta-depleted transplantation in children. Preparation of the TCRbeta library involved a method that used unique molecular identifiers. MiXCR, run by TCRdb on the PCR reads, gives a single entry per CDR3 protein. Here the sample spans over 550,000 distinct CDR3 sequences, over 9.5% being singletons. The material sequenced was PBMCs from the stem cell graft donor, taken from the stem cell graft. The receptors were sampled from a human donor who donated a stem cell graft to a child with acute myeloid leukemia.

This rearrangement joins TRBV21-1 to TRBJ1-1. TRBV21-1 is marked as a pseudogene. There are 15 residues in the CDR3. The chain's CDR3 is CASSHRTDMNTEAFF. The CDR3, as DNA: TGTGCCAGCAGCCATCGGACGGACATGAACACTGAAGCTTTCTTT.

This clonotype was observed a few times. The chain carries TRBV29-1 and TRBJ2-5; weak D call: TRBD2 (7 bases). This CDR3 is 14 amino acids long. Trimming took 6 bases from V and 5 from J, leaving 19 bases between them. Per the germline V gene, CDR1 is SQVTM and CDR2 is ANQGSEA. CDR3 sequence: CSVTFGGLRETQYF. The CDR3 DNA reads as TGCAGCGTGACATTCGGGGGGCTGAGGGAGACCCAGTACTTC. The full variable domain, in which reference TRBV29-1 and TRBJ2-5 provide the parts outside the CDR3, is SAVISQKPSRDICQRGTSLTIQCQVDSQVTMMFWYRQQPGQSLTLIATANQGSEATYESGFVIDKFPISRPNLTFSTLTVSNMSPEDSSIYLCSVTFGGLRETQYFGPGTRLLVL.

This clonotype appeared many times. The chain employs TRBV6-1 and TRBJ2-5; TRBD2 aligns across 10 bases. Trimming cost V 6 bases and J 2 bases; bases outside gene matches: 9. The CDR3 runs 16 residues. Germline lookup yields CDR1 MNHNS and CDR2 SASEGT. In DNA, the CDR3 is TGTGCCAGCAGCCGCATGCTAGCGGGAGATCAAGAGACCCAGTACTTC. Protein product: CASSRMLAGDQETQYF.

A remark on this clonotype: One end of the junction varies from germline; a read error may be responsible. The chain carries TRBV3-1 and TRBJ2-7; 8 bases match TRBD2. This CDR3 has 16 residues. The germline V gene encodes CDR1 LGHDT and CDR2 YNNKEL (reference sequence). The CDR3 here is CACSPNPGLVSYEQYF. The DNA of the CDR3 is TGTGCCTGCAGCCCCAACCCGGGACTAGTATCCTACGAGCAGTACTTC.

Of note for this clonotype: Since a much larger clone is just one base distant, this may be a read error. This chain joins TRBV10-3 and TRBJ2-7, with TRBD2 matching 11 bases. The germline V gene encodes CDR1 ENHRY and CDR2 SYGVKD. J was trimmed by 7 bases and V by 3 bases; bases with no gene match: 14. This CDR3 has 17 amino acids. CDR3 sequence reads: CAISDPGTSGGKLEQYV. The CDR3 DNA reads TGTGCCATCAGTGATCCCGGGACTAGCGGAGGCAAGTTGGAGCAGTACGTC.

The CDR3: CSVGSGIYEQYF. Written as DNA, the CDR3 is TGCAGCGTTGGGAGCGGAATCTACGAGCAGTACTTC. The chain links TRBV29-1 to TRBJ2-7; TRBD2 might be the D (5 bases). Trimming left V 4 bases short and J 3 bases short, with 10 bases between. The CDR3 has 12 amino acids. Looked up from germline, CDR1 is SQVTM and CDR2 is ANQGSEA.

In this sample, this clonotype turned up many times. V gene TRBV20-1 combines with J gene TRBJ2-1, with 11 nucleotides matching TRBD2. The CDR3 length is 15 residues. Trimming cost V 8 bases and J 7 bases; bases outside gene matches: 13. Germline values: CDR1 DFQATT, CDR2 SNEGSKA (reference sequence). In DNA form, the CDR3 reads TGCAGTTGTGGTGAAGTAGCGGGAGGGCAGAATGAGCAGTTCTTC. Protein: CSCGEVAGGQNEQFF.

This clonotype was counted only a few times. This chain uses TRBV2 with TRBJ1-4; D is possibly TRBD1 (6 bases). This CDR3 contains 15 residues. Trimming stripped 4 bases from V and 5 bases from J, with 14 bases between. Per the germline V gene, CDR1 is SNHLY and CDR2 is FYNNEI. The CDR3 sequence is CASSGTGTTNEKLFF. The CDR3 coding sequence is TGTGCCAGCAGTGGTACAGGGACCACCAATGAAAAACTGTTTTTT.

This clonotype was observed many times. The rearrangement links TRBV3-1 to TRBJ2-3, with D possibly TRBD1 on 5 matching bases. Germline V gene lookup returns CDR1 LGHDT and CDR2 YNNKEL (reference sequence). The CDR3 is 12 residues long. V was clipped by 4 bases and J by 8 bases, with 10 bases between them. CDR3 sequence reads: CASSPTQGTQYF. CDR3 in DNA: TGTGCCAGCAGCCCAACTCAGGGTACGCAGTATTTT.

This clonotype was observed a few times. The chain is built from TRBV14 and TRBJ2-5, with 8 positions matching TRBD2. Germline CDR1 reads SGHDN; CDR2 reads FVKESK. This CDR3 has 12 amino acids. V lost 5 bases and J lost 11; bases outside the gene matches: 7. CDR3 DNA: TGTGCCAGCAGCGCCGGGACTAGTGCGCAGTACTTC. The encoded protein is CASSAGTSAQYF.

The chain combines TRBV7-6 with TRBJ2-2; 8 bases line up with TRBD2. Looked up from germline, CDR1 is SGHVS and CDR2 is FNYEAQ. CDR3 length: 15 amino acids. The junction had 2 bases not matched to a gene; V was cut back by 0 bases and J by 5 bases. The CDR3 sequence: CASSLAGRDTGELFF. The CDR3 nucleotides are TGTGCCAGCAGCTTAGCCGGGAGGGATACCGGGGAGCTGTTTTTT.

J is TRBJ1-6 and V is TRBV2; D is unclear. This CDR3 comprises 14 residues. Trimming pared 3 bases from V and 6 bases from J, leaving 9 bases between. Germline CDR1 reads SNHLY; CDR2 reads FYNNEI. The CDR3 is CASSDREGNSPLHF. The CDR3 nucleotides are TGTGCCAGCAGTGACCGGGAGGGTAATTCACCCCTCCACTTT.